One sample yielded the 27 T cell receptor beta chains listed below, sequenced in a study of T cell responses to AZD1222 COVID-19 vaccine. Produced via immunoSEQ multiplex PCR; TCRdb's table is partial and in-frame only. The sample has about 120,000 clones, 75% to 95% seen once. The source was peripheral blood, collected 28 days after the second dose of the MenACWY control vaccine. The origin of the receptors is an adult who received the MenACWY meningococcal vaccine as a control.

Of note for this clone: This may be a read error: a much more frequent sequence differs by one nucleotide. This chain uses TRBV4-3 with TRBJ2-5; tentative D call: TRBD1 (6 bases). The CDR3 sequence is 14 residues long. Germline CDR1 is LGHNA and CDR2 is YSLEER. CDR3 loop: CATSHDRSGETQYF. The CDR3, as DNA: TGCGCCACCAGCCACGACAGGTCCGGAGAGACCCAGTACTTC.

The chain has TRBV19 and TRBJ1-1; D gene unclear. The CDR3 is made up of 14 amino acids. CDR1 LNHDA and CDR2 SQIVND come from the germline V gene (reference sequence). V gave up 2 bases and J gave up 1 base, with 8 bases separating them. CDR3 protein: CASSITTPNTEAFF. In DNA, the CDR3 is TGTGCCAGTAGTATAACGACCCCGAACACTGAAGCTTTCTTT.

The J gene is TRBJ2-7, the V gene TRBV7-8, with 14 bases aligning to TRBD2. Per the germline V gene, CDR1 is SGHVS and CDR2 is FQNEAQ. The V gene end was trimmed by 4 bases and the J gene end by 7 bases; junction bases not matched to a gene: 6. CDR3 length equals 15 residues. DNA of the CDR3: TGTGCCAGCAGCTCGCGGACTAGCGGGAGGAAGGAGCAGTACTTC. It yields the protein CASSSRTSGRKEQYF.

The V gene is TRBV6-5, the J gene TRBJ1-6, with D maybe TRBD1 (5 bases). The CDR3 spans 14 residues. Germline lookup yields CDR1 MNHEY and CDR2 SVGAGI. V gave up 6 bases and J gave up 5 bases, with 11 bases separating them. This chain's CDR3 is CASSGANHNSPLHF. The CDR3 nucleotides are TGTGCCAGCAGCGGGGCGAACCATAATTCACCCCTCCACTTT.

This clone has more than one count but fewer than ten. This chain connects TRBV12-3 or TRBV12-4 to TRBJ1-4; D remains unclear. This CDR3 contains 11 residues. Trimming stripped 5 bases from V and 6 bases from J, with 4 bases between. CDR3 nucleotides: TGTGCCAGCAGTAAAGATGAAAAACTGTTTTTT. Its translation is CASSKDEKLFF.

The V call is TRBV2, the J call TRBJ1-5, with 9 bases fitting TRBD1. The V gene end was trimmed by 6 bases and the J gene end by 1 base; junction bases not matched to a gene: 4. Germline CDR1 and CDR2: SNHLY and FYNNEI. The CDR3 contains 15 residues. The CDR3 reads CASSPGTGSNQPQHF. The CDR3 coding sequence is TGTGCCAGCAGCCCCGGGACAGGGAGCAATCAGCCCCAGCATTTT.

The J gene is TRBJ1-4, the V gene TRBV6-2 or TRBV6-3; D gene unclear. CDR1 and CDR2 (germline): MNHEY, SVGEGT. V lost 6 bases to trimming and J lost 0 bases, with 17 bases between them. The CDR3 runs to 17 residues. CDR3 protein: CASSDPGLGTTNEKLFF. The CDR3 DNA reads TGTGCCAGCAGCGATCCGGGCCTGGGGACAACTAATGAAAAACTGTTTTTT.

The CDR3 DNA sequence: TGTGCCAGCAGTTCAAGACAGGGGGCTGGCTACACCTTC. Translation gives CASSSRQGAGYTF. This rearrangement joins TRBV28 to TRBJ1-2, with 10 bases that match TRBD1. The V and J ends lost 4 bases and 7 bases, in that order; junction bases with no gene match: 3. In germline, CDR1 is MDHEN, CDR2 SYDVKM. This CDR3 region has 13 residues.

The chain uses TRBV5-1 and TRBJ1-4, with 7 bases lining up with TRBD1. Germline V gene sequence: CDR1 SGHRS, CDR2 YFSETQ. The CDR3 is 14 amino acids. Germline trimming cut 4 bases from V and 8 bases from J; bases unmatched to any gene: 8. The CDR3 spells CASSPTGIREKLFF. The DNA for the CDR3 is TGCGCCAGCAGCCCGACAGGGATTCGGGAAAAACTGTTTTTT. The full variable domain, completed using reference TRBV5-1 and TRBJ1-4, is KAGVTQTPRYLIKTRGQQVTLSCSPISGHRSVSWYQQTPGQGLQFLFEYFSETQRNKGNFPGRFSGRQFSNSRSEMNVSTLELGDSALYLCASSPTGIREKLFFGSGTQLSVL.

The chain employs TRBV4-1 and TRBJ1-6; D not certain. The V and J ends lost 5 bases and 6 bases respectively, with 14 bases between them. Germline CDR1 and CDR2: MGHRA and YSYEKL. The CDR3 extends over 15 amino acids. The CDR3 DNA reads TGCGCCAGCAGCGTGACCAGCGAAGTTAATTCACCCCTCCACTTT. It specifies CASSVTSEVNSPLHF.

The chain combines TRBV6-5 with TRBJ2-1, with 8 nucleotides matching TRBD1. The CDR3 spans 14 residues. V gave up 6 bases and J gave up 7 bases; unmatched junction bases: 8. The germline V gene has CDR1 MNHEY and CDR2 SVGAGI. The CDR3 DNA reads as TGTGCCAGCAGCCCAGGACAGGGTGGAAATGAGCAGTTCTTC. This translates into CASSPGQGGNEQFF.

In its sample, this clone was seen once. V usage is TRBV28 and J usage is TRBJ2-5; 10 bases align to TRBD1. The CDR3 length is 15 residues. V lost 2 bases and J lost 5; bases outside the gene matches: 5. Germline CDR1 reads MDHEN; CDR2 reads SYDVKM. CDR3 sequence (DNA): TGTGCCAGCAGTTTAAGTTGGACAGGGGGGGAGACCCAGTACTTC. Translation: CASSLSWTGGETQYF.

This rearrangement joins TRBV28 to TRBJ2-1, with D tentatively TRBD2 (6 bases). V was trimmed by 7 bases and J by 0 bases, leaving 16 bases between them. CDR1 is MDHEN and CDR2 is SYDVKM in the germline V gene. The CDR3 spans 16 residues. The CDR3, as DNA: TGTGCCAGCACCGGGAGTCGGGCTAGCTCCTACAATGAGCAGTTCTTC. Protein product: CASTGSRASSYNEQFF.

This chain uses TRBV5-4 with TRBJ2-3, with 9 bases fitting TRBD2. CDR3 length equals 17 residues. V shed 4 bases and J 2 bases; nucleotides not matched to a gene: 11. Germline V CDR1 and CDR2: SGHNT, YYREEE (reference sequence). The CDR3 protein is CASSPPGSGRYTDTQYF. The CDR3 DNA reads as TGTGCCAGCAGCCCCCCGGGTAGCGGGAGATACACAGATACGCAGTATTTT.

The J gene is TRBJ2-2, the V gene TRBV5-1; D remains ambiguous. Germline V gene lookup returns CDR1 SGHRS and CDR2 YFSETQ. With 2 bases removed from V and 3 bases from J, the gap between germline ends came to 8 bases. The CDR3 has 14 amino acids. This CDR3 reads CASSFPGHTGELFF. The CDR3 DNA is TGCGCCAGCAGCTTCCCAGGCCACACCGGGGAGCTGTTTTTT. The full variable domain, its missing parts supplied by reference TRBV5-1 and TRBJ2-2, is KAGVTQTPRYLIKTRGQQVTLSCSPISGHRSVSWYQQTPGQGLQFLFEYFSETQRNKGNFPGRFSGRQFSNSRSEMNVSTLELGDSALYLCASSFPGHTGELFFGEGSRLTVL.

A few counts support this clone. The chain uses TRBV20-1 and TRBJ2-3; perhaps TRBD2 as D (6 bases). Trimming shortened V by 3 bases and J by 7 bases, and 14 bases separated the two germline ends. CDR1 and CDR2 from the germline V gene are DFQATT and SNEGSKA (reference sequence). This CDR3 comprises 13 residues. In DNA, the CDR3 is TGCAGTGCTAGTGGGGGGAGTCAAAATACGCAGTATTTT. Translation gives CSASGGSQNTQYF.

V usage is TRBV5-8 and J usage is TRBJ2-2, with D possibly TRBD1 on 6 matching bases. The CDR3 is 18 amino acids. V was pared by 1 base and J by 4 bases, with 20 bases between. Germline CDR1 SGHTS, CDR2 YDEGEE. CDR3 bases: TGTGCCAGCAGCTTGAAGGGTTTAATGGGGGCGATCACCGGGGAGCTGTTTTTT. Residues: CASSLKGLMGAITGELFF.

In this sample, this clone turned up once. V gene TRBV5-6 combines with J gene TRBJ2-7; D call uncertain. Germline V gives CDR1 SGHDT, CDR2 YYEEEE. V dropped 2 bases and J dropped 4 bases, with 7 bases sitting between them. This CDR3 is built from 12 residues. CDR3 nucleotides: TGTGCCAGCAGCTTAAGGGCTTACGAGCAGTACTTC. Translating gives CASSLRAYEQYF. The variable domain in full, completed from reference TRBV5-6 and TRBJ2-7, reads DAGVTQSPTHLIKTRGQQVTLRCSPKSGHDTVSWYQQALGQGPQFIFQYYEEEERQRGNFPDRFSGHQFPNYSSELNVNALLLGDSALYLCASSLRAYEQYFGPGTRLTVT.

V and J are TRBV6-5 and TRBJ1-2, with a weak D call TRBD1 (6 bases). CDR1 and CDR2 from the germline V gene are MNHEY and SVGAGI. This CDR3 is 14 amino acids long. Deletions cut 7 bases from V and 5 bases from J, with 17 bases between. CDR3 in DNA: TGTGCCAGCACCACCGGACAGAACCTTTATGGCTACACCTTC. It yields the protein CASTTGQNLYGYTF.

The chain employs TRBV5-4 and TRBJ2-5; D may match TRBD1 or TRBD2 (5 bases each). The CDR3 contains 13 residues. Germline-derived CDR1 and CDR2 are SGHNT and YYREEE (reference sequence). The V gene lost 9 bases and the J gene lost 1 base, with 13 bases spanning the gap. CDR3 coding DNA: TGTGCCACCAAAACCGGGACCCAAGAGACCCAGTACTTC. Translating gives CATKTGTQETQYF.

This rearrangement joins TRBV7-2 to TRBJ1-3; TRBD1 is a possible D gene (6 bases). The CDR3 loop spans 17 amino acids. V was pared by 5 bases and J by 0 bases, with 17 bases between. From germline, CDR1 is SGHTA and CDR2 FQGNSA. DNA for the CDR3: TGTGCCAGCAGCAATACCCCCGGGGGCAGCTCTGGAAACACCATATATTTT. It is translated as CASSNTPGGSSGNTIYF.

CDR3 coding DNA: TGTGCCAGCAGTTTACAGGGAGCCGGTGGTGGCTACACCTTC. Its protein product is CASSLQGAGGGYTF. The chain has TRBV28 and TRBJ1-2, with D tentatively TRBD1 (5 bases). The germline gives CDR1 MDHEN, CDR2 SYDVKM. The V end lost 2 bases, the J end lost 7 bases, and 14 bases lay between the germline ends. This CDR3 region has 14 residues.

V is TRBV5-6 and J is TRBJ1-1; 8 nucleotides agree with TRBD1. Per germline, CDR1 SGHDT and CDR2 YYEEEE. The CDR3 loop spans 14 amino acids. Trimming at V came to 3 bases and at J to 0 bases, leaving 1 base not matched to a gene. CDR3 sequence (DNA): TGTGCCAGCAGCTCGGGACAGGTGAACACTGAAGCTTTCTTT. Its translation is CASSSGQVNTEAFF.

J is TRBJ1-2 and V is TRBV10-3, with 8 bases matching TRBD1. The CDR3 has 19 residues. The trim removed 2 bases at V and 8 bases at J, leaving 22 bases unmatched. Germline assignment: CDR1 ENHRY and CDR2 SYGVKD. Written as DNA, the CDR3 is TGTGCCATCAGTGAGGAAGGAGGGGACAGGCCCCTGGGACCTAGGGGCTACACCTTC. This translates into CAISEEGGDRPLGPRGYTF.

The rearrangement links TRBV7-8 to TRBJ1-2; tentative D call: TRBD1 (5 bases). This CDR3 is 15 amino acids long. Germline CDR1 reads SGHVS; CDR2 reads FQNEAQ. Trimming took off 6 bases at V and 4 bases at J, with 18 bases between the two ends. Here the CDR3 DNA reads TGTGCCAGCAGTTCCTACGTGGGGACTGGCTATGGCTACACCTTC. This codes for CASSSYVGTGYGYTF. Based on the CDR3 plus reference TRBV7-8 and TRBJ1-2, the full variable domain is GAGVSQSPRYKVAKRGQDVALRCDPISGHVSLFWYQQALGQGPEFLTYFQNEAQLDKSGLPSDRFFAERPEGSVSTLKIQRTQQEDSAVYLCASSSYVGTGYGYTFGSGTRLTVV.

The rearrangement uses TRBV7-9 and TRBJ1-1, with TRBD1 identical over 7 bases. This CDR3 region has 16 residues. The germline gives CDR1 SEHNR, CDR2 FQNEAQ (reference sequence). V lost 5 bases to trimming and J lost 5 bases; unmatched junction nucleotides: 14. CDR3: CASSTSQRGRWTEAFF. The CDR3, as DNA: TGTGCCAGCAGCACCAGTCAAAGGGGGCGATGGACTGAAGCTTTCTTT.

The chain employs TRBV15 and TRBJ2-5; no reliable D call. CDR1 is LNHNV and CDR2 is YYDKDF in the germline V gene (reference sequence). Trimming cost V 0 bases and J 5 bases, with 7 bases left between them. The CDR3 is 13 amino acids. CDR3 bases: TGTGCCACCAGCAGAGATCTTAGGGAGACCCAGTACTTC. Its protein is CATSRDLRETQYF.